Below, 20 T cell receptor beta chains from the same sample are listed, as sequenced in a study of cytomegalovirus exposure and HLA in healthy donors. It was with 60 Vbeta and 13 Jbeta primers that the PCR ran. The data were produced by immunoSEQ multiplex PCR, yet TCRdb's version contains in-frame clones alone and is incomplete. The sample has around 180,000 clones, about 80% seen once. The specimen was PBMCs. These receptors were taken from a woman in her forties in good health and CMV-seronegative.

The chain uses TRBV9 and TRBJ2-2, with 7 positions matching TRBD2. CDR1 and CDR2 (germline): SGDLS, YYNGEE. J was trimmed by 3 bases and V by 0 bases; bases with no gene match: 2. The CDR3 spans 15 residues. The chain's CDR3 is CASSVAGGDTGELFF. The DNA for the CDR3 is TGTGCCAGCAGCGTAGCGGGAGGCGACACCGGGGAGCTGTTTTTT.

The V gene is TRBV5-1, the J gene TRBJ2-1; D is possibly TRBD2 (6 bases). The CDR3 totals 17 residues. V lost 5 bases and J 8 bases, leaving 26 bases between the germline ends. CDR1 is SGHRS and CDR2 is YFSETQ in the germline V gene. CDR3 sequence: CASRLRPLAASLDEQFF. In DNA, the CDR3 is TGCGCCAGCAGGCTCCGACCCTTAGCGGCCTCTCTGGATGAGCAGTTCTTC.

The chain combines TRBV18 with TRBJ2-2, with TRBD1 as a possible D gene (5 bases). CDR3 length: 16 amino acids. Germline CDR1 reads KGHSH; CDR2 reads LQKENI. V was cut by 6 bases and J by 0 bases, with 14 bases left in between. The CDR3 region is CASSPPGWANTGELFF. The CDR3 DNA is TGTGCCAGCTCGCCCCCAGGGTGGGCGAACACCGGGGAGCTGTTTTTT.

The rearrangement uses TRBV6-4 and TRBJ1-1, with D perhaps TRBD1 (5 bases). The CDR3 totals 13 residues. Germline values: CDR1 MRHNA, CDR2 SNTAGT. Deletions cut 3 bases from V and 4 bases from J, with 9 bases between. The CDR3 DNA reads as TGTGCCAGCAGTGAGTCCGGGGGCACTGAAGCTTTCTTT. Translated, it gives CASSESGGTEAFF.

In nucleotides, the CDR3 is TGTGCCAGCAGCTTGGACGGGACTAAGCAGTTCTTC. Translating gives CASSLDGTKQFF. The chain links TRBV5-6 to TRBJ2-1; 7 positions match TRBD2. Trimming removed 0 bases from V and 11 bases from J; junction bases left unmatched: 2. Germline V CDR1 and CDR2: SGHDT, YYEEEE. The CDR3 has 12 residues.

The V call is TRBV5-1, the J call TRBJ2-3; a weak D match, TRBD2 (5 bases). CDR1 and CDR2 from the germline V gene are SGHRS and YFSETQ. The CDR3 consists of 14 residues. Trimming removed 5 bases at V and 0 bases at J, with 10 bases between. DNA for the CDR3: TGCGCCAGCAGGAGGGATACTAGCACAGATACGCAGTATTTT. Protein product: CASRRDTSTDTQYF. Filled out from reference TRBV5-1 and TRBJ2-3, the complete variable domain reads KAGVTQTPRYLIKTRGQQVTLSCSPISGHRSVSWYQQTPGQGLQFLFEYFSETQRNKGNFPGRFSGRQFSNSRSEMNVSTLELGDSALYLCASRRDTSTDTQYFGPGTRLTVL.

This chain connects TRBV11-3 to TRBJ2-7, with 7 positions matching TRBD2. Trimming removed 3 bases from V and 5 bases from J; junction bases left unmatched: 7. The CDR3 length is 14 residues. Per the germline V gene, CDR1 is SGHNT and CDR2 is YENEEA. The CDR3 DNA is TGTGCCAGCAGCTTGAGCCGTGGGAGGGACGAGCAGTACTTC. Its translation: CASSLSRGRDEQYF.

The rearrangement links TRBV6-1 to TRBJ2-7; possibly TRBD1 for D (5 bases). The CDR3 spans 12 residues. Germline-derived CDR1 and CDR2 are MNHNS and SASEGT. The ends were cut back, 2 bases at V and 6 bases at J, with 8 bases in the middle. Written as DNA, the CDR3 is TGTGCCAGCAGTGAACCAGGGTTCGAGCAGTACGTC. It yields the protein CASSEPGFEQYV.

This chain connects TRBV5-6 to TRBJ1-4; 7 bases are shared with TRBD1. The CDR3 is made up of 15 amino acids. Trimming at V came to 4 bases and at J to 5 bases, leaving 8 bases not matched to a gene. In germline, CDR1 is SGHDT, CDR2 YYEEEE. The CDR3 sequence is CASSIRTGVNEKLFF. In DNA form, the CDR3 reads TGTGCCAGCAGCATCAGGACAGGCGTAAATGAAAAACTGTTTTTT.

This chain uses TRBV7-2 with TRBJ1-1; the match to TRBD1 covers 7 bases. Per the germline V gene, CDR1 is SGHTA and CDR2 is FQGNSA. The CDR3 has 15 residues. J lost 0 bases, V lost 3 bases, and 4 bases had no gene match. The CDR3 spells CASSFTTGMNTEAFF. The CDR3 nucleotides are TGTGCCAGCAGCTTTACGACAGGGATGAACACTGAAGCTTTCTTT. Full variable domain (missing parts from reference TRBV7-2 and TRBJ1-1): GAGVSQSPSNKVTEKGKDVELRCDPISGHTALYWYRQSLGQGLEFLIYFQGNSAPDKSGLPSDRFSAERTGGSVSTLTIQRTQQEDSAVYLCASSFTTGMNTEAFFGQGTRLTVV.

The chain carries TRBV5-6 and TRBJ2-5; a weak D match, TRBD2 (5 bases). Per germline, CDR1 SGHDT and CDR2 YYEEEE. Deletions cut 0 bases from V and 6 bases from J, with 12 bases between. This CDR3 comprises 14 residues. The CDR3 sequence is CASSLGWAGQTQYF. For the CDR3, the DNA is TGTGCCAGCAGCTTGGGGTGGGCGGGCCAGACCCAGTACTTC.

The chain has TRBV7-2 and TRBJ2-1, with D maybe TRBD2 (5 bases). Germline V gives CDR1 SGHTA, CDR2 FQGNSA. The V gene lost 5 bases and the J gene lost 9 bases, with 26 bases spanning the gap. The CDR3 has 17 amino acids. DNA of the CDR3: TGTGCCAGCAGCCCACGCCCCTCCAGCGGACTTATGCCTGAGCAGTTCTTC. Translating it yields CASSPRPSSGLMPEQFF.

The chain has TRBV7-2 and TRBJ2-3; TRBD1 matches at 7 bases. The CDR3 runs to 15 residues. The junction had 6 bases not matched to a gene; V was cut back by 5 bases and J by 1 base. CDR1 and CDR2 (germline): SGHTA, FQGNSA. CDR3 amino acids: CASSPRTGGTDTQYF. DNA of the CDR3: TGTGCCAGCAGCCCACGGACAGGAGGCACAGATACGCAGTATTTT.

The rearrangement joins TRBV18 to TRBJ1-3, with a possible D match to TRBD1 (6 bases). The CDR3 is 16 amino acids. From germline, CDR1 is KGHSH and CDR2 LQKENI. V was cut by 2 bases and J by 2 bases, with 13 bases left in between. CDR3 loop: CASSPSLGQAGNTIYF. The DNA of the CDR3 is TGTGCCAGCTCACCATCCCTGGGACAAGCTGGAAACACCATATATTTT.

V usage is TRBV27 and J usage is TRBJ1-5; D may be TRBD1 (5 bases). CDR3 length: 15 residues. Germline values: CDR1 MNHEY, CDR2 SMNVEV (reference sequence). Trimming removed 7 bases from V and 0 bases from J, with 13 bases in between. CDR3: CASKTLGRSNQPQHF. In DNA, the CDR3 is TGTGCCAGCAAAACATTGGGGCGTAGCAATCAGCCCCAGCATTTT.

The chain links TRBV4-3 to TRBJ1-4, with D possibly TRBD1 on 5 matching bases. The CDR3 is 16 amino acids. The germline V and J ends were trimmed by 4 bases and 8 bases, with 20 bases remaining between them. The V gene's germline CDR1 is LGHNA and CDR2 YSLEER. This chain's CDR3 is CASSRQSGGGSEKLFF. The CDR3 DNA reads as TGCGCCAGCAGCCGCCAAAGTGGGGGGGGATCCGAAAAACTGTTTTTT.

This clone was observed a few times. The chain couples TRBV6-5 to TRBJ2-7, with unresolved D. Germline V gene data show CDR1 as MNHEY and CDR2 as SVGAGI. V lost 0 bases and J lost 3, with 12 bases in between. The CDR3 covers 15 residues. For the CDR3, the DNA is TGTGCCAGCAGTTACTCGATCGGCGGAAACTACGAGCAGTACGTC. Translation gives CASSYSIGGNYEQYV.

The chain joins TRBV18 to TRBJ1-2; 9 bases match TRBD1. J was trimmed by 7 bases and V by 6 bases; bases with no gene match: 9. Germline V gene sequence: CDR1 KGHSH, CDR2 LQKENI. The CDR3 is made up of 14 amino acids. CDR3 residues: CASSETGTGFGYTF. CDR3 coding DNA: TGTGCCAGCTCTGAAACCGGGACAGGGTTTGGCTACACCTTC.

The V call is TRBV25-1, the J call TRBJ1-2; TRBD1 aligns across 7 bases. V was clipped by 5 bases and J by 8 bases; unmatched bases: 11. This CDR3 spans 14 amino acids. Looked up from germline, CDR1 is MGHDK and CDR2 is SYGVNS. CDR3 in DNA: TGTGCCAGCAGTTCCCAAACAGGGGTGGACGGCTACACCTTC. Encoded protein: CASSSQTGVDGYTF.

The gene calls are TRBV11-2 and TRBJ2-7; 14 bases agree with TRBD2. With V trimmed by 4 bases and J by 6 bases, 5 bases remained unmatched. The germline gives CDR1 SGHAT, CDR2 FQNNGV. This CDR3 region has 15 residues. CDR3 region: CASSSPGLAGVEQYF. The CDR3 DNA reads TGTGCCAGCAGCTCACCGGGACTAGCGGGAGTCGAGCAGTACTTC.